This T cell receptor (beta chain) was identified during a study of CD8+ T cells in alopecia areata. For the study at large: Tofacitinib administration persisted for 6 to 18 months, succeeded by 6 months off drug. Study-wide results and limits: Shared TCR sequences were less clear between patients than in mice, possibly partly from HLA diversity. The study found that many expanded lesional clones persisted in scalp and blood during tofacitinib.

CDR1 is LGHNA and CDR2 is YNFKEQ in the germline V gene. The CDR3 runs 16 residues. The V and J ends lost 1 base and 3 bases respectively, with 14 bases between them. This sample's treatment: oral pan-JAK inhibitor, 5-10 mg twice daily. A note on this clone: Its target is unknown.

Extracted RNA was reverse transcribed into cDNA, the sequencing template. This table comes from immunoSEQ multiplex PCR, and its TCRdb copy is limited to in-frame clones, with some not included. The sample lists about 120,000 clones, 56% occurring once. The source of this sequence is a human donor with alopecia areata. The sample in question was CD4+ T cells sorted from blood, obtained at week 24, from a patient treated with tofacitinib. The rearrangement joins TRBV4-2 to TRBJ2-3; a weak D match, TRBD2 (5 bases). CDR3 sequence: CASSQGEAVGTDTQYF. The CDR3 DNA reads as TGTGCCAGCAGCCAAGGGGAAGCGGTTGGAACAGATACGCAGTATTTT.